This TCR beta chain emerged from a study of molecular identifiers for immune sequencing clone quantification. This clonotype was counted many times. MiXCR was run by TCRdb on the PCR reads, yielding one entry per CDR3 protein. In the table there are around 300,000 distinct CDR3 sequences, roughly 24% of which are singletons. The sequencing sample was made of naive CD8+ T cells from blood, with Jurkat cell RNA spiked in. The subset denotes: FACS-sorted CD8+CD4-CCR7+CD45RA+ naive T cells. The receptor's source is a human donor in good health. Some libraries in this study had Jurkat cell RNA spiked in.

The DNA for the CDR3 is TGTGCCAGCAGCGGTAACTATGGCTACACCTTC. Amino acids: CASSGNYGYTF. V and J are TRBV11-2 and TRBJ1-2, with D unresolved. Germline V gene lookup returns CDR1 SGHAT and CDR2 FQNNGV. The CDR3 covers 11 residues. V was cut by 5 bases and J by 1 base, with 2 bases left in between.